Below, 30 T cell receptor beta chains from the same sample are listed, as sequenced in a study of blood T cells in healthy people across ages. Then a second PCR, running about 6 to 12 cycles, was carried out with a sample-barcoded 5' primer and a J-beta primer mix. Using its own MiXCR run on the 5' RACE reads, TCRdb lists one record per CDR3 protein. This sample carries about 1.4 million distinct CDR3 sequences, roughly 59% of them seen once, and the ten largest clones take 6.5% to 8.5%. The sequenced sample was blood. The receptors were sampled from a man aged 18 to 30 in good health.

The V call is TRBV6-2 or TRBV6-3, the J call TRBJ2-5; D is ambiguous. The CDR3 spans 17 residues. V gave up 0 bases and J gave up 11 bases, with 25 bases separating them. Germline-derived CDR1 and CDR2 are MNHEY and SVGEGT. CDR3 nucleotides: TGTGCCAGCAGTTACTCGTCGAAGGACGCCCTTTCCTACGGGCAGTACTTC. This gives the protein CASSYSSKDALSYGQYF.

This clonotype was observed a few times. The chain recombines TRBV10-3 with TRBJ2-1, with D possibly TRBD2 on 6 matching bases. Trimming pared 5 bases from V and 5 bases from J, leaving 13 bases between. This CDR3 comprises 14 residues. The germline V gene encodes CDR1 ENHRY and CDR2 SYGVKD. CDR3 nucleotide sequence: TGTGCCATCAGTCCCCGGGGGAGCCACAATGAGCAGTTCTTC. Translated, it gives CAISPRGSHNEQFF.

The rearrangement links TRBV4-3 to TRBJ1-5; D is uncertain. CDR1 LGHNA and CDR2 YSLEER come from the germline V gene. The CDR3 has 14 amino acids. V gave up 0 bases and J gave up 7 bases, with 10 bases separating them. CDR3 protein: CASSQDQSRQPQHF. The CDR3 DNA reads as TGCGCCAGCAGCCAAGATCAGTCTCGACAGCCCCAGCATTTT.

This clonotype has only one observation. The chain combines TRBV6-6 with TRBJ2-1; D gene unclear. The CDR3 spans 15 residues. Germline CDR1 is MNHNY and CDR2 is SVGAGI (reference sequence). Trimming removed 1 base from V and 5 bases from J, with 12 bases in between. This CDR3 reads CASSYWRLPNNEQFF. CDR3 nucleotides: TGTGCCAGCAGTTACTGGCGGCTACCTAACAATGAGCAGTTCTTC.

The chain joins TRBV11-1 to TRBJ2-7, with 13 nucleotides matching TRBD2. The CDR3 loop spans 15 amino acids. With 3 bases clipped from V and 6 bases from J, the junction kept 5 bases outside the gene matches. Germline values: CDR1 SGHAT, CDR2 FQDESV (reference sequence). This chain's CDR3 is CASSFSWTSGSEQYF. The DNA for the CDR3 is TGTGCCAGCAGCTTTAGTTGGACTAGCGGGAGCGAGCAGTACTTC. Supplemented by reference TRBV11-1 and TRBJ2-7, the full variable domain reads EAEVAQSPRYKITEKSQAVAFWCDPISGHATLYWYRQILGQGPELLVQFQDESVVDDSQLPKDRFSAERLKGVDSTLKIQPAELGDSAMYLCASSFSWTSGSEQYFGPGTRLTVT.

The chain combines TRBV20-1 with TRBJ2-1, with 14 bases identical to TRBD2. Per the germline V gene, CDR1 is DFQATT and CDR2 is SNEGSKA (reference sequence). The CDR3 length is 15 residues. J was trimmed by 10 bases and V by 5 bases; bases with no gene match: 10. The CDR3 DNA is TGCAGTGCTGAAAGACTAGCGGGGGGGCCTTGGGAGCAGTTCTTC. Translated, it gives CSAERLAGGPWEQFF.

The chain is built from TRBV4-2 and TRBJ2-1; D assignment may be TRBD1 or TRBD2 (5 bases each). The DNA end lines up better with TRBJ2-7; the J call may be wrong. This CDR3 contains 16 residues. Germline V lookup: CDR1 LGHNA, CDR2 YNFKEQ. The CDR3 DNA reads TGTGCCAGCAGCCAAGGCGAGGGGTTTTCCTACAATGAGCAGTACTTC. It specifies CASSQGEGFSYNEQYF.

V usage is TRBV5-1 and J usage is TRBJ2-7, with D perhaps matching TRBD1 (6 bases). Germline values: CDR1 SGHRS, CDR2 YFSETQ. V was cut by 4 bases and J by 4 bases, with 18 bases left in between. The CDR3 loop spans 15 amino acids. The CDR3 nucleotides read TGCGCCAGCAGCCTGCGACAGGATCTCCTTTACGAGCAGTACTTC. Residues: CASSLRQDLLYEQYF.

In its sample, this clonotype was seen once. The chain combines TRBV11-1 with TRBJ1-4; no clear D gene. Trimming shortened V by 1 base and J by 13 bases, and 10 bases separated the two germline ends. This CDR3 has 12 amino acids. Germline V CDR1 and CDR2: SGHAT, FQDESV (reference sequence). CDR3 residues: CASSLENRGLFF. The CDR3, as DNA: TGTGCCAGCAGCTTAGAAAATCGGGGACTGTTTTTT.

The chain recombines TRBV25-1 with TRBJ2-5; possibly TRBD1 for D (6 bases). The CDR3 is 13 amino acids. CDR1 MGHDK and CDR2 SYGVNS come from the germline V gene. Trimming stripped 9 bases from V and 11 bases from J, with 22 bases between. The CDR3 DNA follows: TGTGCCAGTTGTGGGACACCCAACAATGAGCAGTACTTC. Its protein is CASCGTPNNEQYF.

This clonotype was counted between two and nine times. The CDR3 loop is CASSLRQREGPSTDTQYF. The CDR3 DNA follows: TGTGCCAGCAGCTTACGTCAGCGGGAGGGCCCTTCGACAGATACGCAGTATTTT. This chain joins TRBV11-2 and TRBJ2-3; 10 positions agree with TRBD2. The CDR3 contains 18 residues. In germline, CDR1 is SGHAT, CDR2 FQNNGV. Trimming cost V 2 bases and J 3 bases; bases outside gene matches: 11.

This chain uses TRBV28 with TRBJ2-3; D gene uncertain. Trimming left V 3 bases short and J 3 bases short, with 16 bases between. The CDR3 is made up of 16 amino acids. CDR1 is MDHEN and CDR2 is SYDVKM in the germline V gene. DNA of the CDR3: TGTGCCAGCAGTTTCCTGGCCACCATGGGGACAGATACGCAGTATTTT. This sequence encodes CASSFLATMGTDTQYF.

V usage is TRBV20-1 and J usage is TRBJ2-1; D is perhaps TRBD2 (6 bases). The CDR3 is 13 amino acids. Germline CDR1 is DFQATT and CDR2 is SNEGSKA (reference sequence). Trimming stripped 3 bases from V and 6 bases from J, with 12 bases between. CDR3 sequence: CSASPTSPNEQFF. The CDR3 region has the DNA TGCAGTGCTAGCCCCACTAGCCCCAATGAGCAGTTCTTC.

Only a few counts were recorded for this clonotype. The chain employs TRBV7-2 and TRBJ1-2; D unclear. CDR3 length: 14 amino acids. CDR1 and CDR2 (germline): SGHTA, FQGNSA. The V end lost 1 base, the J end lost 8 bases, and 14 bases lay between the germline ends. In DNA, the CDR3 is TGTGCCAGCAGCTTAGAGGGCGACCGCATCGGCTACACCTTC. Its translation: CASSLEGDRIGYTF.

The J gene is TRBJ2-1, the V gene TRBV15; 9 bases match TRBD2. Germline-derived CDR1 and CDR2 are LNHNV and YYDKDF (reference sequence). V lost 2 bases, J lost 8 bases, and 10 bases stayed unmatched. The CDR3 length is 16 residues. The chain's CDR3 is CATSRSPGLASHEQFF. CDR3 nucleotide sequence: TGTGCCACCAGCAGATCACCGGGACTAGCCTCCCATGAGCAGTTCTTC.

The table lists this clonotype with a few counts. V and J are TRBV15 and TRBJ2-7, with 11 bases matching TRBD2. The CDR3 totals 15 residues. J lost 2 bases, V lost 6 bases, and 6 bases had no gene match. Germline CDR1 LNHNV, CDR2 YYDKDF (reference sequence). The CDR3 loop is CATRELSGGAYEQYF. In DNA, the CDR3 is TGTGCCACCAGAGAACTTAGCGGGGGGGCCTACGAGCAGTACTTC.

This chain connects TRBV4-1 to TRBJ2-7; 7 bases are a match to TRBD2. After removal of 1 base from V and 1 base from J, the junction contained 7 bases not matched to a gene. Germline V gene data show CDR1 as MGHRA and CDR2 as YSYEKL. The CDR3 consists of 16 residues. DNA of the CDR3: TGCGCCAGCAGCCAAGCCCACGGCGGGGGATCCTACGAGCAGTACTTC. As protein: CASSQAHGGGSYEQYF.

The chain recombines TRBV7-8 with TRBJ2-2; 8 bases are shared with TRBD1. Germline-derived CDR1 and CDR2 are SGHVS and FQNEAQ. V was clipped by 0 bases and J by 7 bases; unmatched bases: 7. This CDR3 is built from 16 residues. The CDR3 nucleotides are TGTGCCAGCAGCTTAGCTTTCAGGGGGCGCGGCGGGGAGCTGTTTTTT. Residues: CASSLAFRGRGGELFF.

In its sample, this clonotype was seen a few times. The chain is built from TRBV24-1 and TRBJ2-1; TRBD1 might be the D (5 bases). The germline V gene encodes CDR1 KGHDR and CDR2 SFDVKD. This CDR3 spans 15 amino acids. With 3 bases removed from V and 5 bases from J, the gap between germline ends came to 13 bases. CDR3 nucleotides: TGTGCCACCAGTGATGGGGCTCAGGAACACAATGAGCAGTTCTTC. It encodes CATSDGAQEHNEQFF.

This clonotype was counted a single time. CDR3 bases: TGCAGCGCATACAGGGTGAACACCGGGGAGCTGTTTTTT. It specifies CSAYRVNTGELFF. V gene TRBV29-1 combines with J gene TRBJ2-2, with TRBD1 as a possible D gene (6 bases). CDR1 and CDR2 (germline): SQVTM, ANQGSEA. The CDR3 runs to 13 residues. The V gene lost 7 bases and the J gene lost 1 base, with 10 bases spanning the gap.

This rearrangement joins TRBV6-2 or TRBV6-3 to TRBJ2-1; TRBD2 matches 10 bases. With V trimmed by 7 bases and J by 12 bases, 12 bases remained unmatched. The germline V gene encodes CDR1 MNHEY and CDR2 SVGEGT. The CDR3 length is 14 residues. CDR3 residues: CASTNTLAGNGQFF. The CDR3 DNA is TGTGCCAGCACCAACACACTAGCGGGAAACGGGCAGTTCTTC.

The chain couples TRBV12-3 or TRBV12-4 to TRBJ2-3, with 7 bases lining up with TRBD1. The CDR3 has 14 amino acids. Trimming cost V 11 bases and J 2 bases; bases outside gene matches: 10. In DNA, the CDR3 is TGTGCCGGCCTGACAGGGCCGCACACAGATACGCAGTATTTT. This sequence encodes CAGLTGPHTDTQYF.

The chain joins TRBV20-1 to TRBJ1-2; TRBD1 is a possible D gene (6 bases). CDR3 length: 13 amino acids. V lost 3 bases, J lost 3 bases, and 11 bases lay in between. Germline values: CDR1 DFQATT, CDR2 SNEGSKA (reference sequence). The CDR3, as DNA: TGCAGTGCTAGTTTCCCAGGGGACTATGGCTACACCTTC. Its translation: CSASFPGDYGYTF.

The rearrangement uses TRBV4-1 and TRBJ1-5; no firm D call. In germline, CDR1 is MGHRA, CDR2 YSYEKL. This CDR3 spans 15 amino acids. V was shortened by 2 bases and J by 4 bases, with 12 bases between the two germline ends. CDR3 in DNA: TGCGCCAGCAGCCAAACAATTATGGGAAATCAGCCCCAGCATTTT. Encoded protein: CASSQTIMGNQPQHF.

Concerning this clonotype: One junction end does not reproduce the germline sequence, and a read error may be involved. The CDR3 DNA reads TGTGCCAGCAGCCTAGCGGATGGGACGGGCTCCTACGAGCAGTACTTC. This translates into CASSLADGTGSYEQYF. The J gene is TRBJ2-7, the V gene TRBV7-8; TRBD2 aligns across 7 bases. The CDR3 extends over 16 amino acids. From germline, CDR1 is SGHVS and CDR2 FQNEAQ.

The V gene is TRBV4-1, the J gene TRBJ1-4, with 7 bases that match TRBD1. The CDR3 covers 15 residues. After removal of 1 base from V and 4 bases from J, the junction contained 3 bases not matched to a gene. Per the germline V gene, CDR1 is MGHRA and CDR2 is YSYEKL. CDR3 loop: CASSQVAGGNEKLFF. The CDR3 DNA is TGCGCCAGCAGCCAAGTGGCAGGGGGTAATGAAAAACTGTTTTTT.

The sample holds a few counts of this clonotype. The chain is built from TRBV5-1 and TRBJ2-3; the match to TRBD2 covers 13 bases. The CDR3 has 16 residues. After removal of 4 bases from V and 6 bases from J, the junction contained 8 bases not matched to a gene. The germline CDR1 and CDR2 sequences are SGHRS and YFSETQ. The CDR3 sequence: CASSPAGTSGVDTQYF. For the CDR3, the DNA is TGCGCCAGCAGCCCCGCCGGGACTAGCGGGGTCGATACGCAGTATTTT.

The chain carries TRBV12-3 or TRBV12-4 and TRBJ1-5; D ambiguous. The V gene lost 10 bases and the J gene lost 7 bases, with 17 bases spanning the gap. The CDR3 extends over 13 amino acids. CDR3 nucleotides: TGTGCCAATCCCCCTCGGGTATGCCAGCCCCAGCATTTT. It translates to CANPPRVCQPQHF.

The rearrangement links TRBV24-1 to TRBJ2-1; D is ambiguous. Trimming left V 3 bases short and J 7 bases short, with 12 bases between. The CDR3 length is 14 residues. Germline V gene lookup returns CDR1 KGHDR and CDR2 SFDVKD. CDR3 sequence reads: CATSDLTKANEQFF. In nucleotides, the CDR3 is TGTGCCACCAGTGATCTAACAAAGGCAAATGAGCAGTTCTTC.

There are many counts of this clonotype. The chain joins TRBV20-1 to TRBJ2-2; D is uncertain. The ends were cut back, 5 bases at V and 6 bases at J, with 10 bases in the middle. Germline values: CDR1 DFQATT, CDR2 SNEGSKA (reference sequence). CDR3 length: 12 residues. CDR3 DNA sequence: TGCAGTGCTCCGAATGAGGCCGGGGAGCTGTTTTTT. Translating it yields CSAPNEAGELFF.